The TCR beta chain under discussion was sequenced for a study of blood T cell repertoires in COVID-19. Overall study: Both acute and convalescent COVID-19 samples were obtained from the United States, Italy and Spain. PBMCs, B-cell-depleted T cells, or T cells provided the cDNA or gDNA that made up the material.

CDR3 length: 14 residues. With 7 bases removed from V and 9 bases from J, the gap between germline ends came to 16 bases. Germline CDR1 MDHEN, CDR2 SYDVKM. In its sample, this clone was seen once. Original handling: Reference gene primers were amplified, and this amplification served to estimate nucleated cell counts. Measured with immunoSEQ multiplex PCR; TCRdb has only the in-frame clones, and not every one. V and J calls and clone size are given by that table; D and trimming were obtained from the DNA. The sample gives 100,000 to 120,000 clones, under 85% of which show up once; more than 3.5% is in the top ten.

This clonotype was obtained from a woman in her 70s with acute or convalescent COVID-19. Sample: peripheral blood. The chain has TRBV28 and TRBJ1-6, with D possibly matching TRBD1 (5 bases). The CDR3 DNA reads TGTGCCAGCAACGAGACAGCCAGTGGTTCACCCCTCCACTTT. It specifies CASNETASGSPLHF.